Described below is a single T cell receptor (beta chain) sequence and its context. What it binds is unknown. Clinical Activity Scores of at least 3, NOSPECS grades of at least 4 and durations under 3 months characterized ophthalmopathy patients. Trimming cost V 4 bases and J 6 bases, with 11 bases left between them. Looked up from germline, CDR1 is SGHRS and CDR2 is YFSETQ. The CDR3 has 13 residues. The source of the sample is a study of T cells in Graves' hyperthyroidism and ophthalmopathy. Study overall: Prior to any treatment, at the point of initial diagnosis, peripheral blood was collected.

Amplified TCR beta CDR3 regions derived from RNA transcripts. First-round RT-PCR of the TCR CDR3 relied on the HTBI primer set. TCRdb fed the multiplex PCR reads into MiXCR, producing one record per CDR3 protein. The data show about 600,000 distinct CDR3 sequences, with 14% seen just once and around 7% held by the top ten. Study results and caveats: Appearing also in blood were most of the thyroid clonotypes expanded above 0.001.

The chain employs TRBV5-1 and TRBJ1-5; D gene ambiguous. Sequenced input: blood. The receptor was isolated from a young woman with Graves' ophthalmopathy. In DNA form, the CDR3 reads TGCGCCAGCAGCCCCGAAAGAGGTCAGCCCCAGCATTTT. Amino acid sequence: CASSPERGQPQHF.